Following are 10 T cell receptor beta chains from one sample sequenced in a study of T cells in tuberculosis. The method was immunoSEQ multiplex PCR; TCRdb's version includes in-frame clones alone and lacks a portion of them. Of fewer than 35,000 clones in the sample, roughly 95% are singletons; the top ten hold 2% to 3%. The sample taken for sequencing was PBMCs. The receptors originated from a donor between 10 and 35 years old with latent tuberculosis or without tuberculosis infection.

The chain combines TRBV6-1 with TRBJ2-7, with D possibly TRBD1 on 6 matching bases. CDR3 length equals 15 residues. Trimming pared 0 bases from V and 5 bases from J, leaving 14 bases between. CDR1 and CDR2 (germline): MNHNS, SASEGT. The CDR3 is CASSEAWTEAHEQYF. The CDR3 bases are TGTGCCAGCAGTGAAGCATGGACAGAGGCCCACGAGCAGTACTTC.

By proportion, this clone is medium-sized. This chain links TRBV12-2 with TRBJ2-7; the table's D call of TRBD1 was not tested on the DNA. TRBV12-2 is tagged as a pseudogene. This CDR3 has 13 amino acids. The CDR3 reads CASMGHRTYEQYF. The CDR3 nucleotides read TGTGCAAGTATGGGACACCGGACCTACGAGCAGTACTTC.

This sequence joins TRBV15 and TRBJ2-3; TRBD1 agrees at 10 bases. Germline V lookup: CDR1 LNHNV, CDR2 YYDKDF (reference sequence). V gave up 9 bases and J gave up 5 bases; unmatched junction bases: 8. CDR3 length equals 14 residues. The chain's CDR3 is CATGDRGNEDTQYF. The CDR3 nucleotides read TGTGCCACGGGGGACAGGGGTAATGAAGATACGCAGTATTTT.

This chain joins TRBV7-2 and TRBJ2-5; 8 positions match TRBD2. The CDR3 extends over 17 amino acids. The J segment lost 2 bases and the V segment lost 3 bases, leaving 11 bases of the junction unmatched. CDR1 is SGHTA and CDR2 is FQGNSA in the germline V gene. This CDR3 reads CASSFGTLTGGQETQYF. The DNA for the CDR3 is TGTGCCAGCAGCTTTGGCACTCTCACGGGGGGGCAAGAGACCCAGTACTTC. The complete variable domain, with remaining parts taken from reference TRBV7-2 and TRBJ2-5, reads GAGVSQSPSNKVTEKGKDVELRCDPISGHTALYWYRQSLGQGLEFLIYFQGNSAPDKSGLPSDRFSAERTGGSVSTLTIQRTQQEDSAVYLCASSFGTLTGGQETQYFGPGTRLLVL.

The chain links TRBV27 to TRBJ2-3, with D possibly TRBD1 on 5 matching bases. The CDR3 sequence is 14 residues long. V was clipped by 3 bases and J by 0 bases, with 7 bases between them. The germline V gene encodes CDR1 MNHEY and CDR2 SMNVEV (reference sequence). CDR3 sequence (DNA): TGTGCCAGCAGTTTGGGGCAGAGCACAGATACGCAGTATTTT. Protein sequence: CASSLGQSTDTQYF.

The chain has TRBV10-1 and TRBJ1-5, with a tentative D call TRBD1 (5 bases). V lost 11 bases to trimming and J lost 7 bases, with 18 bases between them. Germline lookup yields CDR1 WNHNN and CDR2 SYGVQD (reference sequence). The CDR3 has 13 residues. In DNA form, the CDR3 reads TGCGCCCCTCAGGCAGGGTGCGACCAGCCCCAGCATTTT. Translation: CAPQAGCDQPQHF.

The chain couples TRBV27 to TRBJ2-7; TRBD1 matches 12 bases. Germline loops: CDR1 MNHEY, CDR2 SMNVEV (reference sequence). The ends lost 7 bases at V and 6 bases at J; junction bases unmatched: 7. The CDR3 is made up of 14 amino acids. The chain's CDR3 is CASTSGQGALEQYF. The CDR3 coding sequence is TGTGCCAGCACCTCGGGACAGGGGGCTCTCGAGCAGTACTTC.

The chain joins TRBV15 to TRBJ1-1; D is undetermined. CDR3 length: 15 residues. The V end was cut by 0 bases, the J end by 5 bases, with 13 bases between. CDR1 is LNHNV, CDR2 YYDKDF, per germline (reference sequence). The CDR3 sequence: CATSRDWSSETEAFF. The CDR3 DNA sequence: TGTGCCACCAGCAGAGATTGGAGCTCGGAGACTGAAGCTTTCTTT.

The V and J genes are TRBV2 and TRBJ2-2; unclear D gene. CDR1 SNHLY and CDR2 FYNNEI come from the germline V gene. This CDR3 contains 14 residues. Trimming cost V 2 bases and J 2 bases, with 6 bases left between them. The chain's CDR3 is CASSELSNTGELFF. In DNA, the CDR3 is TGTGCCAGCAGTGAACTGAGTAACACCGGGGAGCTGTTTTTT.

The chain combines TRBV9 with TRBJ2-4, with a possible D match to TRBD1 (6 bases). This CDR3 contains 17 residues. V lost 0 bases and J 0 bases, leaving 13 bases between the germline ends. Germline lookup yields CDR1 SGDLS and CDR2 YYNGEE. The CDR3 nucleotides read TGTGCCAGCAGCGTAGAAGGGACATTACTAGCCAAAAACATTCAGTACTTC. Protein product: CASSVEGTLLAKNIQYF.